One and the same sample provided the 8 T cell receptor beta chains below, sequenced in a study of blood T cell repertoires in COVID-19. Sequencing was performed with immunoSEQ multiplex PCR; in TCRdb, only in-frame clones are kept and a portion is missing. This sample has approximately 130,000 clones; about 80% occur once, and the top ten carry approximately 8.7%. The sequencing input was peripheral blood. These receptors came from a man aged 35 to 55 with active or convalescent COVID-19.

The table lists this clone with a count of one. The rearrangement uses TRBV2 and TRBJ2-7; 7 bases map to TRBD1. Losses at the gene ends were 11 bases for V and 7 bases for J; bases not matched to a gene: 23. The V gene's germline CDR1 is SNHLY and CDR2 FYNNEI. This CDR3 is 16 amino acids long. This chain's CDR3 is CAVARDRPGRISEQYF. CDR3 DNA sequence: TGTGCCGTAGCCCGGGACAGACCTGGTCGAATCTCTGAGCAGTACTTC.

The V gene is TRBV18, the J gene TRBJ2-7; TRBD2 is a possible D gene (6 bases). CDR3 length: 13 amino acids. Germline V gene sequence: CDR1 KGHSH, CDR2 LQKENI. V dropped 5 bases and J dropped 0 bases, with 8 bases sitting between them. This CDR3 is CASSRDFSYEQYF. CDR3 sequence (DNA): TGTGCCAGCTCAAGGGACTTCTCCTACGAGCAGTACTTC.

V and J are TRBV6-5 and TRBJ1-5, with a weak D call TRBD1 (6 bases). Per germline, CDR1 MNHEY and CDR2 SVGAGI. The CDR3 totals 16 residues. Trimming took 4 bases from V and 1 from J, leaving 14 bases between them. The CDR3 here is CASSSLQGASNQPQHF. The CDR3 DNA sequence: TGTGCCAGCAGTTCCCTACAGGGTGCGAGCAATCAGCCCCAGCATTTT.

Written as DNA, the CDR3 is TGTGCCAGCAGTACCACAGGGTTACGGGAGACCCAGTACTTC. Protein sequence: CASSTTGLRETQYF. The gene calls are TRBV6-5 and TRBJ2-5, with D tentatively TRBD1 (6 bases). CDR1 is MNHEY, CDR2 SVGAGI, per germline. V was clipped by 5 bases and J by 5 bases, with 15 bases between them. CDR3 size: 14 residues.

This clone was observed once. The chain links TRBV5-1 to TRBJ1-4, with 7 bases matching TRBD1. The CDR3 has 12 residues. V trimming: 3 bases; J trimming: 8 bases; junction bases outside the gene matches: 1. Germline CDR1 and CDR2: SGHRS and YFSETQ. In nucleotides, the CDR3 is TGCGCCAGCAGCTCGGACAGGGAAAAACTGTTTTTT. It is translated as CASSSDREKLFF.

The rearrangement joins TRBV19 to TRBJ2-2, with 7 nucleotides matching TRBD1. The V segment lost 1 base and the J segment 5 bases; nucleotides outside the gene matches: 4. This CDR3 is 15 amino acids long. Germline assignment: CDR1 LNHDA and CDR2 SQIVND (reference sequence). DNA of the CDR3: TGTGCCAGTAGTATAGGGCAGACAGGGACCGGGGAGCTGTTTTTT. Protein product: CASSIGQTGTGELFF.

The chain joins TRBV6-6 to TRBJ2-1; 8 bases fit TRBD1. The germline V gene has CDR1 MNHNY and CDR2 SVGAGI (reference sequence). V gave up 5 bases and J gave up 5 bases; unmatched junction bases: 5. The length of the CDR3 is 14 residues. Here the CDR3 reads CASSDRGMHNEQFF. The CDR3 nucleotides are TGTGCCAGCAGTGACAGGGGAATGCACAATGAGCAGTTCTTC.

The CDR3 DNA sequence: TGTGCCAGCAGCCGGGACAGGGGCGGGAGTCGGAACATTCAGTACTTC. Amino acids: CASSRDRGGSRNIQYF. The rearrangement uses TRBV7-9 and TRBJ2-4; 10 bases align to TRBD1. The length of the CDR3 is 16 residues. J gave up 7 bases and V 5 bases, and 11 bases lay outside the gene matches. Germline CDR1 and CDR2: SEHNR and FQNEAQ (reference sequence).